This T cell receptor beta chain was captured by sequencing in a study of T cell responses to AZD1222 COVID-19 vaccine. General study findings and limits: There were vaccine-associated CD4 TCRs across spike, dominant at 160-218 and 743-854. Donors were chiefly white British, with a greater number of females, and clonal diversity was perhaps underestimated. Only a handful of AZD1222 recipients tested seropositive at baseline. Repertoire sampling was restricted to post-peak T cell response timepoints.

This clone was found once. As yet, its antigen is unknown. TCRdb keeps only in-frame clones here, not all; method: immunoSEQ multiplex PCR. The table includes under 100,000 clones, under 95% detected once. CDR1 SGHTA and CDR2 FQGNSA come from the germline V gene. The CDR3 runs 14 residues. The ends lost 4 bases at V and 8 bases at J; junction bases unmatched: 6. The specimen was peripheral blood, collected on day 0 of MenACWY control vaccination. The chain employs TRBV7-2 and TRBJ1-4, with 8 bases that match TRBD1. The TCR originated in an adult in good health. CDR3 sequence (DNA): TGTGCCAGCAGCTCAGACAGGGGAGGAGAAAAACTGTTTTTT. This gives the protein CASSSDRGGEKLFF.